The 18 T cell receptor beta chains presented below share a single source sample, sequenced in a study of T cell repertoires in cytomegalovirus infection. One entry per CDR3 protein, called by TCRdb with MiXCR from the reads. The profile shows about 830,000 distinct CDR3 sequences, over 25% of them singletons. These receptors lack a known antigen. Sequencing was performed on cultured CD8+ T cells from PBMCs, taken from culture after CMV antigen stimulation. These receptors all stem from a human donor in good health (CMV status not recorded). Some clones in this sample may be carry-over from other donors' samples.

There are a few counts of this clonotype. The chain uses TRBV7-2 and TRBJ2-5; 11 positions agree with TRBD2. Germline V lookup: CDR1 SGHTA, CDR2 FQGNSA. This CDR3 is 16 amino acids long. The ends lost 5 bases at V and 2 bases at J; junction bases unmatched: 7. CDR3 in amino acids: CASSRTSGGAQETQYF. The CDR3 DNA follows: TGTGCCAGCAGCAGAACTAGCGGGGGAGCACAAGAGACCCAGTACTTC. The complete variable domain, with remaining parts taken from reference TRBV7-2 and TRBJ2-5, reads GAGVSQSPSNKVTEKGKDVELRCDPISGHTALYWYRQSLGQGLEFLIYFQGNSAPDKSGLPSDRFSAERTGGSVSTLTIQRTQQEDSAVYLCASSRTSGGAQETQYFGPGTRLLVL.

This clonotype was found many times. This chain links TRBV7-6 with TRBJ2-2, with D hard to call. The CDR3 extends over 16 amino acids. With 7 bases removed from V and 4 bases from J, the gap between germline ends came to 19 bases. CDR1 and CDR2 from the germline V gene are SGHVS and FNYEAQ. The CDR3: CASNSFPTGSTGELFF. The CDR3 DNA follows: TGTGCCAGCAACTCCTTTCCAACCGGGTCCACCGGGGAGCTGTTTTTT. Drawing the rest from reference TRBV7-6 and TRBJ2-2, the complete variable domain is GAGVSQSPRYKVTKRGQDVALRCDPISGHVSLYWYRQALGQGPEFLTYFNYEAQQDKSGLPNDRFSAERPEGSISTLTIQRTEQRDSAMYRCASNSFPTGSTGELFFGEGSRLTVL.

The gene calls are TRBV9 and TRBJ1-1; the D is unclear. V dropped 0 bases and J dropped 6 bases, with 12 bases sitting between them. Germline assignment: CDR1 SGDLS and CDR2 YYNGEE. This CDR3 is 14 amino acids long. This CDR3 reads CASSVDFKGAEAFF. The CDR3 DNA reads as TGTGCCAGCAGCGTAGATTTCAAGGGCGCTGAAGCTTTCTTT.

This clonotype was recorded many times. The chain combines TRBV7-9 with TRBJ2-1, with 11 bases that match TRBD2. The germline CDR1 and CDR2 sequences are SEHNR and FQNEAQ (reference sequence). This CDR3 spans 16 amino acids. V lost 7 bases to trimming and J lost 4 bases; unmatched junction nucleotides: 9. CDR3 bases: TGTGCCAGCATCCCACCTGCTAGCGGGGGGTACAATGAGCAGTTCTTC. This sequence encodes CASIPPASGGYNEQFF.

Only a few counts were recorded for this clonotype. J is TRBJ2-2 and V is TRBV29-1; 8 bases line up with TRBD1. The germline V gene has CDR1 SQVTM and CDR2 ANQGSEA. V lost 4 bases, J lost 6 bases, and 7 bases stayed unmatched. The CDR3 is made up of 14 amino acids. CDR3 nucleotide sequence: TGCAGCGTTGGAATGGACAGGGTAGCCGGGGAGCTGTTTTTT. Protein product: CSVGMDRVAGELFF.

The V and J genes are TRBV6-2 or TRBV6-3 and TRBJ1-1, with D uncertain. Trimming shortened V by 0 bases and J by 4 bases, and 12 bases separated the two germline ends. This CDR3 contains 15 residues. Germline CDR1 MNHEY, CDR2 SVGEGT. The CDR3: CASSYSSGPGTEAFF. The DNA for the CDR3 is TGTGCCAGCAGTTACTCTTCCGGCCCGGGCACTGAAGCTTTCTTT.

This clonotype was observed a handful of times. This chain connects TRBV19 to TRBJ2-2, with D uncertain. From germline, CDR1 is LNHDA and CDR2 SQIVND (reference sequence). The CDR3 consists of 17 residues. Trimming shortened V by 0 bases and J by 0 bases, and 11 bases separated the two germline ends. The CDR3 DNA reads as TGTGCCAGTAGTATAGAAGGATCTCCCGCGAACACCGGGGAGCTGTTTTTT. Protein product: CASSIEGSPANTGELFF.

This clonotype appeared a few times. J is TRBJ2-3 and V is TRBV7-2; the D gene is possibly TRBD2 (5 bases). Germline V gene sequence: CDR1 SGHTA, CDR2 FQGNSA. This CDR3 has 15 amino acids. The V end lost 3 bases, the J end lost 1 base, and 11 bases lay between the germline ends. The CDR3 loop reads CASSFQELGTDTQYF. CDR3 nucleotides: TGTGCCAGCAGCTTTCAGGAACTAGGCACAGATACGCAGTATTTT.

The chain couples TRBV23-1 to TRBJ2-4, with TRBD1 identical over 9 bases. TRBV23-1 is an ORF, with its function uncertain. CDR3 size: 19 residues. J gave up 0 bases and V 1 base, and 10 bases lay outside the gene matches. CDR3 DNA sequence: TGCGCCAGCAGTCAATGGGACAGGGTGAAATTTCTAGCCAAAAACATTCAGTACTTC. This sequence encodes CASSQWDRVKFLAKNIQYF.

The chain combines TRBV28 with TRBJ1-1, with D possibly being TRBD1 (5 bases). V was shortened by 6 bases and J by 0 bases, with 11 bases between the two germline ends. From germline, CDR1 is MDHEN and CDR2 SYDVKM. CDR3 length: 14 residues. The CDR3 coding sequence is TGTGCCAGCAGGGAACGGACAATGAACACTGAAGCTTTCTTT. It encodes CASRERTMNTEAFF.

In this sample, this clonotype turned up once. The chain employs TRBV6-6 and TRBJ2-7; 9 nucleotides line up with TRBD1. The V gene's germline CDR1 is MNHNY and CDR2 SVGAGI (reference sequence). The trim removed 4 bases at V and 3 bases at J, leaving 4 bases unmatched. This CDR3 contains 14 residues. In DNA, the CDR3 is TGTGCCAGCAGTTGGGACAGGGTCCTCTACGAGCAGTACGTC. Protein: CASSWDRVLYEQYV.

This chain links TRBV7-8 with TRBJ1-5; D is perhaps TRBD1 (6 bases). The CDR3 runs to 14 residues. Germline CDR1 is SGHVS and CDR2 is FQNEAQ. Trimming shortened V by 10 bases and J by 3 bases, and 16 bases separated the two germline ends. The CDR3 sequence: CATGGGGYNQPQHF. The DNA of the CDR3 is TGTGCCACCGGCGGAGGGGGGTACAATCAGCCCCAGCATTTT.

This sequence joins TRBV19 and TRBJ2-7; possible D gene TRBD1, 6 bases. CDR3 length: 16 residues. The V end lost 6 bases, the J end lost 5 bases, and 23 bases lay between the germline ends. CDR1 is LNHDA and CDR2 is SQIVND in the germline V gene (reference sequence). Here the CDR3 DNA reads TGTGCCAGTAGGGGGAATACGGGACAAACTTACCACGAGCAGTACTTC. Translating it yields CASRGNTGQTYHEQYF.

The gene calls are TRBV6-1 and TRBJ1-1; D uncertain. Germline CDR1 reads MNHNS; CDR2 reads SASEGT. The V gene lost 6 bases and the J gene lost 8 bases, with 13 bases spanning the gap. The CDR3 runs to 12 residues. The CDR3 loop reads CASSPAGGEAFF. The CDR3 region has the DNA TGTGCCAGCAGCCCCGCCGGAGGCGAAGCTTTCTTT.

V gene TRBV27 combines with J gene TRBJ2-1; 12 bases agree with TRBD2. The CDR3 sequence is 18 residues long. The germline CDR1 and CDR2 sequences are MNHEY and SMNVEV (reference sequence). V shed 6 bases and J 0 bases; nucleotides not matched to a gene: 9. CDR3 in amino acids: CASSWGLAGVSSYNEQFF. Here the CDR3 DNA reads TGTGCCAGCAGCTGGGGACTAGCGGGCGTGAGCTCCTACAATGAGCAGTTCTTC.

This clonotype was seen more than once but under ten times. CDR3 residues: CASSEDIARNTGELFF. The CDR3 DNA follows: TGTGCCAGCAGTGAAGACATCGCCAGAAACACCGGGGAGCTGTTTTTT. V usage is TRBV6-1 and J usage is TRBJ2-2; no firm D call. Trimming pared 1 base from V and 2 bases from J, leaving 11 bases between. The germline CDR1 and CDR2 sequences are MNHNS and SASEGT. There are 16 residues in the CDR3.

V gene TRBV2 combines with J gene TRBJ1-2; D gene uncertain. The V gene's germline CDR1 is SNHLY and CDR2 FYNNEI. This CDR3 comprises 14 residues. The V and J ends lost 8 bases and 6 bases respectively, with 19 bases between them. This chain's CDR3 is CASETGLRKDGYTF. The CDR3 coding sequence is TGTGCCAGCGAGACTGGGTTGAGGAAAGATGGCTACACCTTC. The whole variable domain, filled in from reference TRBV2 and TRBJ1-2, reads EPEVTQTPSHQVTQMGQEVILRCVPISNHLYFYWYRQILGQKVEFLVSFYNNEISEKSEIFDDQFSVERPDGSNFTLKIRSTKLEDSAMYFCASETGLRKDGYTFGSGTRLTVV.

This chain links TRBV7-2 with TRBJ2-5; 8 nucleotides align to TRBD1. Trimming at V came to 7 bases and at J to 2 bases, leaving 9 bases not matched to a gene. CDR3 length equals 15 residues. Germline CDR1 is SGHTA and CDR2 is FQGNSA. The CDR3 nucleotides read TGTGCCAGCACTCGCCAGGGACAGGATCAAGAGACCCAGTACTTC. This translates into CASTRQGQDQETQYF.